This passage covers 5 T cell receptor beta chains from one sample sequenced in a study of long-term antiretroviral therapy in people with HIV (dated by TCRdb to the early 2020s). The immunoSEQ hsTCRB v3.0 assay was used at survey level resolution for TRB variable region sequencing. Held by TCRdb, this immuneACCESS table contains in-frame sequences only and omits some clones. Under half of the omission traces to an unresolved V gene where checked; the cause of the rest is unknown. For this sample the table gives tens of thousands of clones, of which 84% were detected only once. The biggest ten clones account for 18% of the sample. This specimen consisted of unsorted PBMCs, obtained 0.5 years before starting antiretroviral therapy. These receptors came from a man aged 35 to 55 with HIV.

The chain has TRBV5-4 and TRBJ2-7; 9 nucleotides line up with TRBD1. Trimming cost V 2 bases and J 2 bases; bases outside gene matches: 2. This CDR3 has 14 residues. Germline CDR1 SGHNT, CDR2 YYREEE (reference sequence). The CDR3 DNA reads TGTGCCAGCAGCTTCGGGACAGGGCCCTACGAGCAGTACTTC. It is translated as CASSFGTGPYEQYF.

The chain uses TRBV4-1 and TRBJ1-2; D uncertain. This CDR3 is 15 amino acids long. V was cut by 2 bases and J by 1 base, with 11 bases left in between. Germline V gives CDR1 MGHRA, CDR2 YSYEKL. In nucleotides, the CDR3 is TGCGCCAGCAGCCAACCATTCCGGGGTAACTATGGCTACACCTTC. Amino acid sequence: CASSQPFRGNYGYTF.

This clone was counted between two and nine times. J is TRBJ1-2 and V is TRBV5-4; a weak D match, TRBD1 (5 bases). Germline V gene lookup returns CDR1 SGHNT and CDR2 YYREEE (reference sequence). V lost 2 bases, J lost 8 bases, and 10 bases lay in between. The CDR3 loop spans 12 amino acids. The CDR3 protein is CASSFGTLGYTF. CDR3 in DNA: TGTGCCAGCAGCTTCGGGACCCTCGGCTACACCTTC.

The chain couples TRBV5-1 to TRBJ1-4, with 7 bases that match TRBD1. CDR1 is SGHRS, CDR2 YFSETQ, per germline. Trimming cost V 4 bases and J 8 bases; bases outside gene matches: 5. The CDR3 has 13 residues. This chain's CDR3 is CASSPGQAEKLFF. The CDR3 DNA reads TGCGCCAGCAGCCCAGGACAGGCAGAAAAACTGTTTTTT.

This clone was seen a few times. This chain joins TRBV7-3 and TRBJ2-2; 9 bases map to TRBD1. With 8 bases clipped from V and 0 bases from J, the junction kept 1 base outside the gene matches. The germline CDR1 and CDR2 sequences are SGHTA and FQGTGA. CDR3 length: 14 residues. The CDR3 sequence: CASRTGANTGELFF. The CDR3 DNA reads as TGTGCCAGCCGGACAGGGGCGAACACCGGGGAGCTGTTTTTT.